This paragraph covers one T cell receptor beta chain sequence. The antigen remains unidentified. Gene names denote mouse genes. The sequenced fragment ends 1 residue before the CDR3 boundary, so the rest is inferred from the germline J gene. The sample is drawn from a study of tissue T cells after allogeneic stem cell transplantation. The sample's time point: mouse harvest day 7 after allogeneic transplant. Mouse grafts combined 10^7 T-cell-depleted bone marrow cells with 10^6 splenic CD5+ T cells. Germline CDR1 reads LGHNA; CDR2 reads YNLKQL (reference sequence). V trimming: 0 bases; J trimming: 4 bases; junction bases outside the gene matches: 0. The CDR3 consists of 14 residues. Produced via immunoSEQ multiplex PCR; TCRdb's table is partial and in-frame only. In the table there are roughly 7,300 clones, around half of which are singletons. Notes on the study in general: Tissue-detected TCR repertoire was only partly captured by blood and spleen T cells.

Material for sequencing was lymph node tissue. The TCR comes from a female BALB/c mouse given C57BL/6 T cells with graft-versus-host disease after an allogeneic hematopoietic cell transplant. The rearrangement joins TRBV5 to TRBJ2-4; the match to TRBD2 covers 8 bases. The sequenced part of the CDR3 DNA is TGTGCCAGCAGCCAAGACTGGGGGGAAAACACCTTGTAC. Amino acid sequence: CASSQDWGENTLY. The whole CDR3 is CASSQDWGENTLYF.